These 29 T cell receptor beta chains share one sample of origin, sequenced in a study of blood T cell repertoires in COVID-19 (dated by TCRdb to about 2020). Library preparation used the immunoSEQ multiplex PCR assay. TCRdb retrieved this table from immuneACCESS and kept in-frame rearrangements only. Not all clones are present; in checked studies, unresolved V genes account for under half, and no reason is known for the remainder. A total of about 32,000 clones appear in this sample, 93% of them only once. The ten largest clonotypes hold roughly 0.93% of the sample. Sequencing was done on a sample of peripheral blood. The receptors here all came from a male donor with active COVID-19.

The rearrangement links TRBV5-5 to TRBJ2-1, with a possible D match to TRBD1 (5 bases). Trimming cost V 4 bases and J 1 base, with 12 bases left between them. This CDR3 contains 15 residues. CDR1 is SGHKS, CDR2 YYEKEE, per germline (reference sequence). CDR3 sequence: CASSLTVYSYNEQFF. CDR3 DNA sequence: TGTGCCAGCAGCCTGACAGTATATTCCTACAATGAGCAGTTCTTC. The whole variable domain, remainder taken from reference TRBV5-5 and TRBJ2-1, is DAGVTQSPTHLIKTRGQQVTLRCSPISGHKSVSWYQQVLGQGPQFIFQYYEKEERGRGNFPDRFSARQFPNYSSELNVNALLLGDSALYLCASSLTVYSYNEQFFGPGTRLTVL.

The rearrangement uses TRBV7-2 and TRBJ1-1; TRBD1 might be the D (5 bases). The ends were cut back, 1 base at V and 6 bases at J, with 15 bases in the middle. The V gene's germline CDR1 is SGHTA and CDR2 FQGNSA. The CDR3 has 15 residues. The CDR3 protein is CASSLGVRVGAEAFF. The CDR3 nucleotides read TGTGCCAGCAGCTTAGGGGTCAGGGTAGGGGCTGAAGCTTTCTTT. The full variable domain, completed using reference TRBV7-2 and TRBJ1-1, is GAGVSQSPSNKVTEKGKDVELRCDPISGHTALYWYRQSLGQGLEFLIYFQGNSAPDKSGLPSDRFSAERTGGSVSTLTIQRTQQEDSAVYLCASSLGVRVGAEAFFGQGTRLTVV.

This chain connects TRBV3-1 (or the pseudogene TRBV3-2) to TRBJ1-2; 8 bases line up with TRBD1. The J segment lost 3 bases and the V segment lost 1 base, leaving 7 bases of the junction unmatched. In germline, CDR1 is LGHDT, CDR2 YNNKEL (reference sequence). The CDR3 runs 16 residues. DNA for the CDR3: TGTGCCAGCAGCCAAGGAGGGACAGGTTATTACTATGGCTACACCTTC. Amino acids: CASSQGGTGYYYGYTF.

The chain employs TRBV11-2 and TRBJ2-5, with 15 bases fitting TRBD2. The germline gives CDR1 SGHAT, CDR2 FQNNGV. The CDR3 consists of 15 residues. With V trimmed by 11 bases and J by 5 bases, 9 bases remained unmatched. The CDR3 sequence is CASSGLAGGTETQYF. CDR3 nucleotide sequence: TGTGCCTCCTCGGGACTAGCGGGGGGAACGGAGACCCAGTACTTC. Supplemented by reference TRBV11-2 and TRBJ2-5, the full variable domain reads EAGVAQSPRYKIIEKRQSVAFWCNPISGHATLYWYQQILGQGPKLLIQFQNNGVVDDSQLPKDRFSAERLKGVDSTLKIQPAKLEDSAVYLCASSGLAGGTETQYFGPGTRLLVL.

This rearrangement joins TRBV11-3 to TRBJ2-1, with TRBD2 identical over 10 bases. V lost 0 bases to trimming and J lost 0 bases; unmatched junction nucleotides: 11. Looked up from germline, CDR1 is SGHNT and CDR2 is YENEEA. The CDR3 has 20 amino acids. The CDR3 DNA is TGTGCCAGCAGCTTAGACTTGGTCCTAGCGGGGGTCAACTCCTACAATGAGCAGTTCTTC. Translation gives CASSLDLVLAGVNSYNEQFF.

The chain couples TRBV19 to TRBJ1-2; no definite D call. CDR3 length: 14 amino acids. Trimming removed 6 bases from V and 3 bases from J, with 14 bases in between. Per the germline V gene, CDR1 is LNHDA and CDR2 is SQIVND (reference sequence). CDR3 in amino acids: CASRSGPADYGYTF. CDR3 in DNA: TGTGCCAGTAGGTCGGGTCCGGCGGACTATGGCTACACCTTC.

J is TRBJ2-2 and V is TRBV7-2, with D maybe TRBD1 (6 bases). CDR1 SGHTA and CDR2 FQGNSA come from the germline V gene. The CDR3 consists of 15 residues. V lost 1 base to trimming and J lost 7 bases, with 13 bases between them. CDR3 in amino acids: CASSLGAGDIGELFF. The DNA of the CDR3 is TGTGCCAGCAGCTTAGGGGCAGGGGACATCGGGGAGCTGTTTTTT.

This sequence joins TRBV19 and TRBJ1-2; 8 bases are shared with TRBD1. The germline CDR1 and CDR2 sequences are LNHDA and SQIVND (reference sequence). J gave up 7 bases and V 7 bases, and 11 bases lay outside the gene matches. The length of the CDR3 is 14 residues. CDR3 in DNA: TGTGCCAGTACCTTGAACAGGGGGTATAGTGGCTACACCTTC. Amino acids: CASTLNRGYSGYTF.

This chain connects TRBV27 to TRBJ1-1; no firm D call. Germline CDR1 reads MNHEY; CDR2 reads SMNVEV (reference sequence). V lost 11 bases and J 1 base, leaving 17 bases between the germline ends. The CDR3 runs to 14 residues. This chain's CDR3 is CAAAPGNWNTEAFF. The DNA for the CDR3 is TGTGCCGCAGCCCCCGGGAACTGGAACACTGAAGCTTTCTTT.

V gene TRBV7-9 combines with J gene TRBJ1-3; D is unresolved. V was cut by 1 base and J by 0 bases, with 4 bases left in between. Germline CDR1 and CDR2: SEHNR and FQNEAQ (reference sequence). The CDR3 extends over 14 amino acids. The CDR3 here is CASSLVISGNTIYF. CDR3 DNA sequence: TGTGCCAGCAGCTTAGTCATCTCTGGAAACACCATATATTTT.

The chain is built from TRBV11-3 and TRBJ1-4; a possible D gene is TRBD1 (5 bases). Trimming stripped 5 bases from V and 0 bases from J, with 13 bases between. CDR3 length equals 16 residues. Germline CDR1 and CDR2: SGHNT and YENEEA. The CDR3 nucleotides read TGTGCCAGCAGCCAGCGGGGCCATACAACTAATGAAAAACTGTTTTTT. This gives the protein CASSQRGHTTNEKLFF.

This chain links TRBV5-1 with TRBJ1-2, with D tentatively TRBD1 (6 bases). V dropped 4 bases and J dropped 4 bases, with 17 bases sitting between them. This CDR3 is 15 amino acids long. Germline-derived CDR1 and CDR2 are SGHRS and YFSETQ. DNA of the CDR3: TGCGCCAGCAGCATAGGACAGAATATAGCCTATGGCTACACCTTC. Residues: CASSIGQNIAYGYTF.

The gene calls are TRBV4-2 and TRBJ2-6; TRBD1 agrees at 10 bases. Germline CDR1 is LGHNA and CDR2 is YNFKEQ. With 4 bases clipped from V and 3 bases from J, the junction kept 6 bases outside the gene matches. The CDR3 runs 17 residues. The chain's CDR3 is CASSRPGTGDGANVLTF. As DNA, the CDR3 is TGTGCCAGCAGCCGTCCCGGGACAGGGGATGGGGCCAACGTCCTGACTTTC.

The rearrangement links TRBV15 to TRBJ2-7, with a possible D match to TRBD1 (5 bases). Germline V gene sequence: CDR1 LNHNV, CDR2 YYDKDF (reference sequence). The CDR3 contains 17 residues. Trimming removed 5 bases from V and 0 bases from J, with 20 bases in between. Written as DNA, the CDR3 is TGTGCCACCAGCCCACCGAGAGGAAGGGGCCCCTCCTACGAGCAGTACTTC. It yields the protein CATSPPRGRGPSYEQYF.

This clone was counted once. The gene calls are TRBV19 and TRBJ1-5; the match to TRBD1 covers 7 bases. The CDR3 runs 16 residues. Germline lookup yields CDR1 LNHDA and CDR2 SQIVND (reference sequence). V was clipped by 4 bases and J by 2 bases; unmatched bases: 8. CDR3 coding DNA: TGTGCCAGTAGTACTCAACGACAGGGAGGCAATCAGCCCCAGCATTTT. Translated, it gives CASSTQRQGGNQPQHF.

The chain has TRBV4-2 and TRBJ1-4; TRBD1 might be the D (5 bases). Germline V gene lookup returns CDR1 LGHNA and CDR2 YNFKEQ. The CDR3 extends over 14 amino acids. With 4 bases removed from V and 5 bases from J, the gap between germline ends came to 11 bases. The CDR3: CASSREGRNEKLFF. The CDR3 bases are TGTGCCAGCAGCCGAGAGGGGAGAAATGAAAAACTGTTTTTT.

This clone was detected only a few times. V usage is TRBV5-1 and J usage is TRBJ2-5, with 7 bases fitting TRBD1. Germline lookup yields CDR1 SGHRS and CDR2 YFSETQ. With V trimmed by 0 bases and J by 0 bases, 5 bases remained unmatched. This CDR3 spans 16 amino acids. CDR3 loop: CASSLEGQPYQETQYF. The CDR3 DNA sequence: TGCGCCAGCAGCTTGGAGGGACAGCCGTACCAAGAGACCCAGTACTTC.

The chain has TRBV2 and TRBJ1-4, with 9 bases identical to TRBD1. Germline CDR1 reads SNHLY; CDR2 reads FYNNEI. J was trimmed by 6 bases and V by 8 bases; bases with no gene match: 1. The length of the CDR3 is 12 residues. The CDR3 coding sequence is TGTGCCAGCCGGACAGGGGATGAAAAACTGTTTTTT. As protein: CASRTGDEKLFF.

V is TRBV2 and J is TRBJ1-6; D gene ambiguous. This CDR3 comprises 14 residues. Deletions cut 4 bases from V and 2 bases from J, with 6 bases between. CDR1 and CDR2 (germline): SNHLY, FYNNEI. CDR3 bases: TGTGCCAGCAGTGGGCCAACCTATAATTCACCCCTCCACTTT. It encodes CASSGPTYNSPLHF.

This clone was recorded only once. CDR3 loop: CASSRLAGGPRYNEQFF. CDR3 nucleotide sequence: TGTGCCAGCAGCCGACTAGCGGGGGGGCCTAGGTACAATGAGCAGTTCTTC. V is TRBV7-9 and J is TRBJ2-1; 14 bases line up with TRBD2. The V segment lost 5 bases and the J segment 4 bases; nucleotides outside the gene matches: 7. Germline CDR1 and CDR2: SEHNR and FQNEAQ (reference sequence). This CDR3 region has 17 residues. The full variable domain, in which reference TRBV7-9 and TRBJ2-1 provide the parts outside the CDR3, is DTGVSQNPRHKITKRGQNVTFRCDPISEHNRLYWYRQTLGQGPEFLTYFQNEAQLEKSRLLSDRFSAERPKGSFSTLEIQRTEQGDSAMYLCASSRLAGGPRYNEQFFGPGTRLTVL.

This clone was observed a single time. The genes are TRBV6-5 and TRBJ2-3, with TRBD1 matching 7 bases. The CDR3 has 16 residues. Per germline, CDR1 MNHEY and CDR2 SVGAGI. Trimming removed 0 bases from V and 2 bases from J; junction bases left unmatched: 5. CDR3 amino acids: CASSYSRGGLTDTQYF. The CDR3 DNA follows: TGTGCCAGCAGTTACTCGAGAGGGGGCCTCACAGATACGCAGTATTTT.

Concerning this clone itself: The same CDR3 can be traced to other DNA sequences in this sample. This sequence joins TRBV4-2 and TRBJ2-7; 9 bases line up with TRBD1. Germline CDR1 is LGHNA and CDR2 is YNFKEQ. Trimming took 4 bases from V and 3 from J; bases not matched to a gene: 4. The CDR3 runs to 14 residues. This CDR3 is CASSPGQGIYEQYF. The CDR3 bases are TGTGCCAGCAGCCCAGGACAGGGGATCTACGAGCAGTACTTC.

The rearrangement links TRBV3-1 (or the pseudogene TRBV3-2) to TRBJ1-2; 8 nucleotides agree with TRBD1. V dropped 2 bases and J dropped 2; count of bases not matched to a gene: 1. This CDR3 spans 14 amino acids. Germline loops: CDR1 LGHDT, CDR2 YNNKEL (reference sequence). The CDR3 spells CASSQRQGNYGYTF. The CDR3 DNA reads TGTGCCAGCAGCCAACGACAGGGGAACTATGGCTACACCTTC.

The chain has TRBV9 and TRBJ2-7; D is possibly TRBD2 (7 bases). The CDR3 consists of 16 residues. Germline V gives CDR1 SGDLS, CDR2 YYNGEE. Trimming stripped 5 bases from V and 2 bases from J, with 20 bases between. CDR3 in DNA: TGTGCCAGCAGGCCGGGGGCGGGGGCCAGGACCTACGAGCAGTACTTC. It codes for CASRPGAGARTYEQYF. The variable domain in full, completed from reference TRBV9 and TRBJ2-7, reads DSGVTQTPKHLITATGQRVTLRCSPRSGDLSVYWYQQSLDQGLQFLIQYYNGEERAKGNILERFSAQQFPDLHSELNLSSLELGDSALYFCASRPGAGARTYEQYFGPGTRLTVT.

The CDR3 bases are TGTGCCAGCAGCTCACACCCGTTTCGCCCTAACTATGGCTACACCTTC. Its translation is CASSSHPFRPNYGYTF. J is TRBJ1-2 and V is TRBV7-6; no firm D call. This CDR3 has 16 amino acids. V was clipped by 4 bases and J by 0 bases, with 15 bases between them. In germline, CDR1 is SGHVS, CDR2 FNYEAQ.

The J gene is TRBJ2-5, the V gene TRBV12-3 or TRBV12-4; possible D gene TRBD2, 5 bases. The CDR3 spans 12 residues. V was trimmed by 6 bases and J by 7 bases, leaving 12 bases between them. The CDR3 loop is CASRLEGGTQYF. In DNA form, the CDR3 reads TGTGCCAGCAGACTGGAAGGAGGGACCCAGTACTTC.

This rearrangement joins TRBV29-1 to TRBJ2-1, with TRBD1 matching 10 bases. Germline V gene sequence: CDR1 SQVTM, CDR2 ANQGSEA. The CDR3 totals 12 residues. J gave up 9 bases and V 7 bases, and 6 bases lay outside the gene matches. CDR3 DNA sequence: TGCAGCGGGGGGACAGGGGTCGGTGAGCAGTTCTTC. Protein: CSGGTGVGEQFF.

V is TRBV3-1 (or the pseudogene TRBV3-2) and J is TRBJ1-4; possible D gene TRBD1, 6 bases. Germline V gene sequence: CDR1 LGHDT, CDR2 YNNKEL (reference sequence). V was pared by 5 bases and J by 6 bases, with 25 bases between. This CDR3 has 18 residues. The CDR3 DNA reads as TGTGCCAGCAGCGTACAAGTCAAAAGCGGGGGGCGGTATGAAAAACTGTTTTTT. Translated: CASSVQVKSGGRYEKLFF.

The V and J genes are TRBV5-1 and TRBJ2-1, with 8 bases matching TRBD2. The CDR3 contains 18 residues. Germline V CDR1 and CDR2: SGHRS, YFSETQ. Trimming cost V 4 bases and J 2 bases; bases outside gene matches: 14. This CDR3 is CASSPGLRGDGAYNEQFF. The CDR3 nucleotides read TGCGCCAGCAGCCCTGGACTGCGGGGGGATGGGGCCTACAATGAGCAGTTCTTC.